These T cell receptor beta chains were read from a single sample in a study of Graves' ophthalmopathy and Graves' hyperthyroidism. TCRdb passed the multiplex PCR reads through MiXCR, listing each CDR3 protein once. The table has around 1.1 million distinct CDR3 sequences, about 36% seen once; the top ten hold around 10%. Material for sequencing was peripheral blood or thyroid tissue (not recorded which). Receptor source: an adult man with Graves' hyperthyroidism. Each CDR3 is given with its conserved first and last residue. A D gene is named only where the DNA matches it firmly. Only part of the rows carry a size: once, few, many, or a class if the clone is expanded.

d_gene,j_gene,abundance,v_gene,CDR3aa,CDR3nt
TRBD1,TRBJ1-2,many,TRBV12-3/TRBV12-4,CASSWDSQLWGYTF,TGTGCCAGCAGTTGGGACAGCCAATTATGGGGCTACACCTTC
NA,TRBJ2-2,many,TRBV29-1,CSVGRSGTGELFF,TGCAGCGTTGGAAGATCCGGCACCGGGGAGCTGTTTTTT
NA,TRBJ2-7,many,TRBV24-1,CATSDLGGDEQYF,TGTGCCACCAGTGATTTAGGAGGTGACGAGCAGTACTTC
TRBD2,TRBJ2-7,few,TRBV19,CASSTGGVSSYEQYF,TGTGCCAGTAGTACCGGGGGGGTGAGCTCCTACGAGCAGTACTTC
TRBD1,TRBJ1-5,NA,TRBV20-1,CSARDWNRGGQANQPQHF,TGCAGTGCTAGAGATTGGAACCGTGGAGGACAGGCGAACCAGCCCCAGCATTTT
TRBD1,TRBJ2-7,few,TRBV5-1,CASSFGTGGSPEQYF,TGCGCCAGCAGCTTTGGGACAGGGGGTTCGCCCGAGCAGTACTTC
NA,TRBJ2-7,NA,TRBV15,CATSSSWNEQYF,TGTGCCACCAGCAGTTCCTGGAACGAGCAGTACTTC
NA,TRBJ1-5,many,TRBV20-1,CSARPPGLGHWEPQHF,TGCAGTGCTAGACCTCCGGGTCTCGGGCATTGGGAGCCCCAGCATTTT
NA,TRBJ2-7,many,TRBV10-3,CAISGGDYEQYF,TGTGCCATCAGTGGAGGGGATTACGAGCAGTACTTC
TRBD2,TRBJ2-7,many,TRBV6-6,CATHLAGGNEQYF,TGTGCCACCCATTTAGCGGGGGGGAACGAGCAGTACTTC
TRBD1,TRBJ2-5,few,TRBV19,CASSIVGTAQETQYF,TGTGCCAGTAGTATAGTAGGGACAGCTCAAGAGACCCAGTACTTC
TRBD2,TRBJ2-7,NA,TRBV25-1,CARPIPGTSGGWEQYF,TGTGCTAGACCAATCCCCGGGACTAGCGGGGGGTGGGAGCAGTACTTC
TRBD2,TRBJ2-7,many,TRBV19,CASSKTGTSGSYEQYF,TGTGCCAGTAGTAAGACCGGGACTAGCGGGAGCTACGAGCAGTACTTC
NA,TRBJ2-7,NA,TRBV9,CASSADGQASYEQYF,TGTGCCAGCAGCGCGGACGGGCAGGCATCATACGAGCAGTACTTC
NA,TRBJ1-2,NA,TRBV7-2,CASSPVEGTAYGYTF,TGTGCCAGCTCACCAGTTGAGGGGACCGCCTATGGCTACACCTTC
NA,TRBJ2-5,many,TRBV5-8,CASSLALTGETQYF,TGTGCCAGCAGCTTGGCCTTGACGGGGGAGACCCAGTACTTC
TRBD2,TRBJ2-7,NA,TRBV2,CASSREWTSGRNEQYF,TGTGCCAGTAGCCGTGAGTGGACTAGCGGGAGGAACGAGCAGTACTTC
NA,TRBJ1-5,NA,TRBV6-6,CASSYKPAYQPQHF,TGTGCCAGCAGTTACAAGCCGGCCTATCAGCCCCAGCATTTT
TRBD2,TRBJ2-5,few,TRBV2,CAGSRKGGETQYF,TGTGCCGGCAGCAGAAAGGGAGGGGAGACCCAGTACTTC
NA,TRBJ1-2,many,TRBV5-6,CASSPQTDPNYGYTF,TGTGCCAGCAGCCCTCAGACAGATCCTAACTATGGCTACACCTTC
TRBD1,TRBJ2-7,NA,TRBV10-3,CASSEAPSRAFPTGVRYF,TGTGCCAGCAGTGAAGCCCCCAGTCGAGCGTTTCCTACAGGGGTTCGGTACTTC
NA,TRBJ1-2,NA,TRBV25-1,CASTPQGNCGYTF,TGTGCCAGCACCCCACAGGGTAACTGTGGCTACACCTTC
NA,TRBJ1-1,NA,TRBV7-2,CASSPLETDLNTEAFF,TGTGCCAGCTCACCCCTCGAGACAGACTTAAACACTGAAGCTTTCTTT
NA,TRBJ2-7,NA,TRBV10-3,CASSCSPGAYEQYF,TGTGCCAGCAGTTGCTCCCCCGGGGCCTACGAGCAGTACTTC
NA,TRBJ2-3,few,TRBV5-1,CASSFGDRTDTQYF,TGCGCCAGCAGCTTTGGGGATCGCACAGATACGCAGTATTTT
TRBD1,TRBJ2-7,NA,TRBV4-3,CASSQHRGYEQYF,TGCGCCAGCAGCCAGCACAGGGGGTACGAGCAGTACTTC
NA,TRBJ2-7,NA,TRBV4-1,CASSPGQIKYEQYF,TGCGCCAGCAGCCCGGGACAAATAAAGTACGAGCAGTACTTC
NA,TRBJ2-7,NA,TRBV12-3/TRBV12-4,CASSPRDPPYEQYF,TGTGCCAGCAGCCCCCGGGACCCACCCTACGAGCAGTACTTC
NA,TRBJ2-7,few,TRBV5-6,CASSLGQGLPNYEQYF,TGTGCCAGCAGCTTGGGGCAGGGACTGCCAAACTACGAGCAGTACTTC
TRBD2,TRBJ2-5,NA,TRBV20-1,CSARDHGLAGGLETQYF,TGCAGTGCTAGAGATCACGGACTAGCGGGGGGCTTGGAGACCCAGTACTTC
NA,TRBJ2-7,NA,TRBV10-2,CASTLEAGSTYEQYF,TGTGCCAGCACTCTCGAGGCCGGGAGCACCTACGAGCAGTACTTC
NA,TRBJ2-5,NA,TRBV11-2,CASSKAAVTQPQYF,TGTGCCAGCAGCAAGGCGGCGGTGACGCAGCCCCAGTACTTC
TRBD1,TRBJ1-4,NA,TRBV3-1,CASSQGQGDEKLFF,TGTGCCAGCAGCCAAGGACAGGGGGATGAAAAACTGTTTTTT
NA,TRBJ1-5,many,TRBV20-1,CSARDPRRQNNQPQHF,TGCAGTGCTAGAGATCCTCGACGGCAGAACAATCAGCCCCAGCATTTT
TRBD2,TRBJ2-7,many,TRBV15,CATSRDSLAGGSYEQYF,TGTGCCACCAGCAGAGATTCTCTGGCGGGGGGCTCCTACGAGCAGTACTTC